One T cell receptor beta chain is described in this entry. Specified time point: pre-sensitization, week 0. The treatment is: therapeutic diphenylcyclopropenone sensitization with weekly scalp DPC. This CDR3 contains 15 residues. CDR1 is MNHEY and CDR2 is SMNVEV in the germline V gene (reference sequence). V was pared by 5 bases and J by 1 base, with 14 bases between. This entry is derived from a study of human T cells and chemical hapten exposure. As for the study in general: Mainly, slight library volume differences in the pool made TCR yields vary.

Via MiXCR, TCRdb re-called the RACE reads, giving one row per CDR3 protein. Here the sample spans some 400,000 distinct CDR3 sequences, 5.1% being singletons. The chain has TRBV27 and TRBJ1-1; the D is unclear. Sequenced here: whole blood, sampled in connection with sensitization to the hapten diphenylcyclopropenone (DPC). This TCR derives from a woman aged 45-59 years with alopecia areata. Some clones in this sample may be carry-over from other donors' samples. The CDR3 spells CASSPHLTRNTEAFF. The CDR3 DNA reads TGTGCCAGCAGTCCGCACCTGACAAGGAACACTGAAGCTTTCTTT.